Listed below are T cell receptor beta chains from one sample, sequenced in a study of shared clonotypes between healthy human individuals. The repertoire was sequenced with immunoSEQ multiplex PCR; TCRdb's copy has only in-frame clones and lacks some. The sample carries about 650,000 clones, 95% to 96% recorded once. The sample taken for sequencing was naive CD8+ T cells sorted from blood. The receptors stem from a woman aged 25 to 39 in good health. CDR3s include the opening cysteine and the closing phenylalanine or tryptophan. The D gene is left open where the match is weak. Size is stated for part of the rows, as once, few or many counts, or as a class when the clone is expanded.

TGCGCCAGCAGCTTTAGCGGGTATGGCGCCTCCTACAATGAGCAGTTCTTC,CASSFSGYGASYNEQFF,TRBJ2-1,17,NA,TRBV5-1,TRBD2
TGTGCCAGCTCACTGGGAAGGAACACTGAAGCTTTCTTT,CASSLGRNTEAFF,TRBJ1-1,13,NA,TRBV18,NA
TGTGCCAGTAGTACGGCCGCCTCCTACGAGCAGTACTTC,CASSTAASYEQYF,TRBJ2-7,13,NA,TRBV19,NA
TGTGCCAGCAGTTACTCGAACAGTATGTTCACTGAAGCTTTCTTT,CASSYSNSMFTEAFF,TRBJ1-1,15,once,TRBV6-5,NA
TGTGCCAGCAGAGTTAGCGGGAGCTCTGTTTACAATGAGCAGTTCTTC,CASRVSGSSVYNEQFF,TRBJ2-1,16,NA,TRBV28,TRBD2
TGTGCCAGCAGTCCCGGGACAGGGGATAATCAGCCCCAGCATTTT,CASSPGTGDNQPQHF,TRBJ1-5,15,once,TRBV6-5,TRBD1
TGTGCCAGCAGTGATATGACCGCGGTCTCCCTCTATGGCTACACCTTC,CASSDMTAVSLYGYTF,TRBJ1-2,16,NA,TRBV2,NA
TGTGCCAGCAGCGGGGGCGCAGTCGAACAGGAATCCCACTTC,CASSGGAVEQESHF,TRBJ2-7,14,NA,TRBV9,NA
TGTGCCAGCAGTGAGAGGGACAGGGTCAGCACTGAAGCTTTCTTT,CASSERDRVSTEAFF,TRBJ1-1,15,NA,TRBV6-1,TRBD1
TGTGCCAGCAGTTACGACACAGGGGGAGACTACGAGCAGTACTTC,CASSYDTGGDYEQYF,TRBJ2-7,15,NA,TRBV6-5,TRBD1
TGTGCCAGCAGCTTAACCTCAGTTGAGTACGAGCAGTACTTC,CASSLTSVEYEQYF,TRBJ2-7,14,NA,TRBV7-9,NA
TGCGCCACCGCCCAGTCAGGGCTAAAGACCCAGTACTTC,CATAQSGLKTQYF,TRBJ2-5,13,NA,TRBV5-1,NA
TGTGCCAGCAGTTTGCGGGAGAACACTGAAGCTTTCTTT,CASSLRENTEAFF,TRBJ1-1,13,NA,TRBV27,NA
TGTGCCAGCAGCTCCCCCGACTTCCCCTACGAGCAGTACTTC,CASSSPDFPYEQYF,TRBJ2-7,14,NA,TRBV7-9,NA
TGTGCCATCAACGATGGACAGGGCCCAAACACCATATATTTT,CAINDGQGPNTIYF,TRBJ1-3,14,once,TRBV10-3,TRBD1
TGTGCCAGCAGCTCCGTTCGTGGGCGGACCTTATCCTACGAGCAGTACTTC,CASSSVRGRTLSYEQYF,TRBJ2-7,17,NA,TRBV7-6,NA
TGCGCCAGCAGCCAGACTAGCAACGTGCACGAGCAGTACTTC,CASSQTSNVHEQYF,TRBJ2-7,14,NA,TRBV5-1,TRBD2
TGTGCCAGCGGTCCCACCGGGCTAGCGGACTCCTACGAGCAGTACTTC,CASGPTGLADSYEQYF,TRBJ2-7,16,NA,TRBV7-2,TRBD2
TGTGCCAGCAGCCAAGCGGGGAGCACAGATACGCAGTATTTT,CASSQAGSTDTQYF,TRBJ2-3,14,NA,TRBV13,TRBD2
TGTGCCAGCTCGCTAAACAGCGGGAGGGTGTACGAGCAGTACTTC,CASSLNSGRVYEQYF,TRBJ2-7,15,NA,TRBV6-1,TRBD2
TGTGCCAGCAGCCCCGGCCCCGGGGGACTAGACACCGGGGAGCTGTTTTTT,CASSPGPGGLDTGELFF,TRBJ2-2,17,NA,TRBV11-1,TRBD2
TGTGCCAGCAGCTCCTCCCGGGACCCCAAATACCAAGATACGCAGTATTTT,CASSSSRDPKYQDTQYF,TRBJ2-3,17,NA,TRBV7-9,NA
TGTGCCAGCAGTTTATCGGCCCCCGTTGATGAGCAGTTCTTC,CASSLSAPVDEQFF,TRBJ2-1,14,NA,TRBV28,NA
TGCGCCAGCAGCCGATCTCGAGGGGACCCGAACTCCTACGAGCAGTACTTC,CASSRSRGDPNSYEQYF,TRBJ2-7,17,once,TRBV4-1,NA
TGTGCCATCAGTGAGTCGGGAGAAGCCTACGAGCAGTACTTC,CAISESGEAYEQYF,TRBJ2-7,14,NA,TRBV10-3,NA
TGTGCCAGCAGCCCAGATGGGGCGGGAGACAATGAGCAGTTCTTC,CASSPDGAGDNEQFF,TRBJ2-1,15,NA,TRBV9,TRBD2
TGTGCCAGCAGCGCCCCGGGACAGGGGGCCACCGGGGAGCTGTTTTTT,CASSAPGQGATGELFF,TRBJ2-2,16,NA,TRBV9,TRBD1
TGTGCCAGCAGCTTAGACGTGGGAAAAGAGGGTGAAAAACTGTTTTTT,CASSLDVGKEGEKLFF,TRBJ1-4,16,NA,TRBV7-9,NA
TGTGCCAGCAGTGTAAAAAAAACAGATACGCAGTATTTT,CASSVKKTDTQYF,TRBJ2-3,13,once,TRBV2,NA
TGTGCCAGCAGTGAAGGAACAAGTGACGAGCAGTTCTTC,CASSEGTSDEQFF,TRBJ2-1,13,NA,TRBV6-1,NA
TGTGCCAGCAGCTTGGAGCTTAGCGGGAGAGGTCAGTTCTTC,CASSLELSGRGQFF,TRBJ2-1,14,NA,TRBV5-6,TRBD2
TGTGCCAGCAGTTACCGAGATACTGGAAACACCATATATTTT,CASSYRDTGNTIYF,TRBJ1-3,14,NA,TRBV6-5,NA
TGTGCCAGTAGTGAAAGCTCCTACAATGAGCAGTTCTTC,CASSESSYNEQFF,TRBJ2-1,13,once,TRBV19,NA
TGTGCCAGTAGTACCGACCCTGAAGAGACCCAGTACTTC,CASSTDPEETQYF,TRBJ2-5,13,NA,TRBV19,NA
TGTGCCAGCAGCCAAGAGATGTCAGGGGGTATCGGGTGGGGCTACACCTTC,CASSQEMSGGIGWGYTF,TRBJ1-2,17,NA,TRBV4-2,TRBD1
TGTGCCAGCAGTGACTTGGTAGCGGCCTACAATGAGCAGTTCTTC,CASSDLVAAYNEQFF,TRBJ2-1,15,NA,TRBV2,NA
TGCGCCAGCAGCCAGTCCGGGTGGGATGGAAATGAGCAGTTCTTC,CASSQSGWDGNEQFF,TRBJ2-1,15,NA,TRBV4-1,NA
TGTGCCATCAGTGAGTGGTGGGAAACAGGGGAGCAGTTCTTC,CAISEWWETGEQFF,TRBJ2-1,14,NA,TRBV10-3,NA
TGTGCCTCGGAAGGGGGAGTCGGTGGAAACATTCAGTACTTC,CASEGGVGGNIQYF,TRBJ2-4,14,NA,TRBV30,NA
TGTGCCAGCAGTTACTCGACAGGGACCTACGAGCAGTACTTC,CASSYSTGTYEQYF,TRBJ2-7,14,NA,TRBV6-6,TRBD1
TGTGCCAGCAGCCCTAGGACAGGACCGAACACTGAAGCTTTCTTT,CASSPRTGPNTEAFF,TRBJ1-1,15,NA,TRBV7-9,TRBD1
TGTGCCAGCAGGAGGGTTGTCCGCGAGGCTTTCTTT,CASRRVVREAFF,TRBJ1-1,12,NA,TRBV28,NA